This TCR beta chain is drawn from a study of blood T cell repertoires in COVID-19. Study context: The United States, Italy and Spain were the sources of the acute and convalescent COVID-19 samples. Sources were T cells, B-cell-depleted T cells, or PBMCs; the material itself was cDNA or gDNA.

V lost 2 bases, J lost 6 bases, and 11 bases lay in between. CDR3 length equals 14 residues. Per germline, CDR1 SNHLY and CDR2 FYNNEI. In the source study's methods: Nucleated cell number was recorded as an estimate derived from reference gene primer amplification. The method was immunoSEQ multiplex PCR; TCRdb's version includes in-frame clones alone and lacks a portion of them. From that table come the V and J calls and clone size; the DNA was used to work out D and trimming. This sample carries 150,000 or so clones, 75% to 90% of them seen once, and the ten largest clones take roughly 15%. Input material: peripheral blood. This chain joins TRBV2 and TRBJ1-5; D ambiguous. This receptor was obtained from a woman aged 40 to 50 with acute or convalescent COVID-19. The CDR3 is CASSEPLGSQPQHF. CDR3 DNA: TGTGCCAGCAGTGAACCCCTTGGGAGTCAGCCCCAGCATTTT.